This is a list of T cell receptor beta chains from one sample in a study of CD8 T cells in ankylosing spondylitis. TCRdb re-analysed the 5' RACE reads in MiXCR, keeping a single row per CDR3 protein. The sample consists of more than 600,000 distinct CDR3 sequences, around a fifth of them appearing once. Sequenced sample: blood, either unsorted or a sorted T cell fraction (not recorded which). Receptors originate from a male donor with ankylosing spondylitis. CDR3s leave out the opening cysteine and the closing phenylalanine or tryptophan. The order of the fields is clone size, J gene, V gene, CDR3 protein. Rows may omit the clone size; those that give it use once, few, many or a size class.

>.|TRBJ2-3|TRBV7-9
ASSEAGTSGNTDTQY
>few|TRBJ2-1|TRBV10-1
ASSEGWLGRLPKTNTEYNEQF
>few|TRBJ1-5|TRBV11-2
ASSVNGQENQPQH
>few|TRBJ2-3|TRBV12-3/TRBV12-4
ASSWLVDTQY
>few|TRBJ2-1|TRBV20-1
SARDSWRGPLDEQF
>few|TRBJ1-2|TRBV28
ASSLGGQGGYGYT
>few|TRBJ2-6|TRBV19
ASSARQGVSGANVLT
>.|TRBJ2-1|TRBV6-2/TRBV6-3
ASTPGGAGEQF
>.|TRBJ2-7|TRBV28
ASSADGGWNEQY
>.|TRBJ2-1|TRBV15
ATSLRGGYNEQF
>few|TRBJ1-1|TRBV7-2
ASSLTGTDWNTEAF
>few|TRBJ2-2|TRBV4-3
ASSPGLAGGPTGELF
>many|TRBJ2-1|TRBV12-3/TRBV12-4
ASSQTSGSGQEQF
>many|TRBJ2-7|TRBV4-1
ASSQETGGRGKQY
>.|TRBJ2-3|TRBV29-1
SVEREGSTDTQY
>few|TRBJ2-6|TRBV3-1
ASSRRTGPSGANVLT